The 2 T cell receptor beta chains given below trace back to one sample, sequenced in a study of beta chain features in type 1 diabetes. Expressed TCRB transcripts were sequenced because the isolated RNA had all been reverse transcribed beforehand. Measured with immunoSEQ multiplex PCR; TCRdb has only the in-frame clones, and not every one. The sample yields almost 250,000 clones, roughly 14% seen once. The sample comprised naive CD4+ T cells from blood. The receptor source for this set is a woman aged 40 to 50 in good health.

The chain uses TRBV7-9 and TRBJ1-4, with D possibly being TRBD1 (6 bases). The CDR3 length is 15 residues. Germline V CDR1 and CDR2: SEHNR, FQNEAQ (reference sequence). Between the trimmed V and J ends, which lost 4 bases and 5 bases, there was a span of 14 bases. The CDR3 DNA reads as TGTGCCAGCAGCTCACGGACAGCTAGAAATGAAAAACTGTTTTTT. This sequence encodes CASSSRTARNEKLFF.

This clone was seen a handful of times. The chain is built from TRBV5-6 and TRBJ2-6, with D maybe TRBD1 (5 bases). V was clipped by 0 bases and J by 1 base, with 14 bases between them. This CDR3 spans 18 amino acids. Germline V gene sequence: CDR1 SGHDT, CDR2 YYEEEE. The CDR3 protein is CASSLDGRDGSGANVLTF. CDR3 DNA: TGTGCCAGCAGCTTGGACGGCAGGGATGGGTCTGGGGCCAACGTCCTGACTTTC.